This T cell receptor beta chain is drawn from a study of T cells in Graves' hyperthyroidism and ophthalmopathy. TCR beta CDR3 region amplification was performed from RNA transcripts. HTBI primers were used for first-round RT-PCR of the TCR CDR3. TCRdb reprocessed the multiplex PCR reads via MiXCR and lists one record per CDR3 protein. The sample gives 470,000 or so distinct CDR3 sequences, less than 25% of which show up once; roughly 29% is in the top ten. This clonotype was seen repeatedly, ten times or more. In germline, CDR1 is MNHEY, CDR2 SVGEGT. The CDR3 is 16 amino acids. V was clipped by 0 bases and J by 5 bases; unmatched bases: 3.

The sample taken for sequencing was blood. The receptor comes from a man in his late teens or twenties with Graves' hyperthyroidism. The V gene is TRBV6-2 or TRBV6-3, the J gene TRBJ2-5, with TRBD2 matching over 13 bases. Here the CDR3 DNA reads TGTGCCAGCAGTTACTCGACTAGCGGGGGGAGGGAGACCCAGTACTTC. Protein product: CASSYSTSGGRETQYF.